The T cell receptor beta chain described here comes from a study of cytomegalovirus exposure and HLA in healthy donors. Across the study: Drawn from HLA-typed donors, 80 million to 95 million unique TCRs were held in an early data release. Whole-study results and caveats: In a later analysis, TCR beta V- and J-gene trimming showed a link to a missense DCLRE1C variant.

Remarks on this clone: What it binds is not known.

PCR amplification relied on 60 Vbeta primers (plus 13 Jbeta primers). This table comes from immunoSEQ multiplex PCR, and its TCRdb copy is limited to in-frame clones, with some not included. The sample shows about 140,000 clones, under 70% of them seen only once. The CDR3 contains 11 residues. Germline CDR1 reads SGHTA; CDR2 reads FQGNSA. Trimming took 1 base from V and 9 from J, leaving 4 bases between them. Material: PBMCs. V and J are TRBV7-2 and TRBJ2-1; D gene uncertain. The sequence was obtained from a woman aged 55-70 years in good health and CMV-seronegative. CDR3 loop: CASSLVSEQFF. The CDR3 nucleotides read TGTGCCAGCAGCTTAGTGAGTGAGCAGTTCTTC.